These 30 T cell receptor beta chains came from one sample sequenced in a study of blood T cell repertoires in COVID-19. The method was immunoSEQ multiplex PCR; TCRdb's version includes in-frame clones alone and lacks a portion of them. The table lists fewer than 50,000 clones, 79% of them singletons, with roughly 25% in the top ten. The source material was peripheral blood. The origin of the receptors is a man between 65 and 85 years old with acute or convalescent COVID-19.

This clone was observed a handful of times. This chain links TRBV5-1 with TRBJ1-1, with 8 bases aligning to TRBD1. The germline V gene encodes CDR1 SGHRS and CDR2 YFSETQ. Trimming took 2 bases from V and 3 from J; bases not matched to a gene: 15. The CDR3 consists of 18 residues. CDR3 coding DNA: TGCGCCAGCAGCTTCGGACAGGGAGCCCGGATGGGGGACACTGAAGCTTTCTTT. This codes for CASSFGQGARMGDTEAFF.

The V and J genes are TRBV5-1 and TRBJ1-4, with TRBD1 as a possible D gene (5 bases). V was trimmed by 1 base and J by 0 bases, leaving 13 bases between them. Germline CDR1 reads SGHRS; CDR2 reads YFSETQ. This CDR3 spans 17 amino acids. In DNA, the CDR3 is TGCGCCAGCAGCTTGAGGGGTCAGGGCGCAACTAATGAAAAACTGTTTTTT. Translated, it gives CASSLRGQGATNEKLFF.

In its sample, this clone was seen a few times. The gene calls are TRBV30 and TRBJ2-2; no reliable D call. The CDR3 covers 14 residues. Germline CDR1 is GTSNPN and CDR2 is SVGIG (reference sequence). With 3 bases removed from V and 0 bases from J, the gap between germline ends came to 8 bases. Written as DNA, the CDR3 is TGTGCCTGGAGGAGGAGCGCGAACACCGGGGAGCTGTTTTTT. It specifies CAWRRSANTGELFF.

V usage is TRBV5-5 and J usage is TRBJ2-7; D possibly corresponds to TRBD1 (6 bases). This CDR3 is built from 15 residues. V gave up 0 bases and J gave up 4 bases, with 14 bases separating them. Germline CDR1 SGHKS, CDR2 YYEKEE (reference sequence). The CDR3 reads CASSLDLGAQYEQYF. DNA for the CDR3: TGTGCCAGCAGCTTGGATTTGGGGGCTCAGTACGAGCAGTACTTC. Variable domain in full (rest from reference TRBV5-5 and TRBJ2-7): DAGVTQSPTHLIKTRGQQVTLRCSPISGHKSVSWYQQVLGQGPQFIFQYYEKEERGRGNFPDRFSARQFPNYSSELNVNALLLGDSALYLCASSLDLGAQYEQYFGPGTRLTVT.

The CDR3 is CASSEKGQGRTDTQYF. CDR3 bases: TGCGCCAGCAGCGAGAAAGGACAGGGGAGAACAGATACGCAGTATTTT. The genes are TRBV5-1 and TRBJ2-3; 9 bases are a match to TRBD1. The V gene's germline CDR1 is SGHRS and CDR2 YFSETQ. J lost 3 bases, V lost 4 bases, and 9 bases had no gene match. The CDR3 contains 16 residues.

This sequence joins TRBV11-3 and TRBJ2-2, with 8 bases lining up with TRBD2. V shed 2 bases and J 1 base; nucleotides not matched to a gene: 9. Germline CDR1 and CDR2: SGHNT and YENEEA. The length of the CDR3 is 18 residues. The CDR3: CASSLRSSGLGNTGELFF. CDR3 nucleotides: TGTGCCAGCAGCTTAAGGAGTTCGGGACTAGGGAACACCGGGGAGCTGTTTTTT.

This chain joins TRBV4-1 and TRBJ2-2; perhaps TRBD2 as D (5 bases). This CDR3 contains 16 residues. Per germline, CDR1 MGHRA and CDR2 YSYEKL. The V and J ends lost 1 base and 0 bases respectively, with 9 bases between them. For the CDR3, the DNA is TGCGCCAGCAGCCAAGGCAGCGGTCCGAACACCGGGGAGCTGTTTTTT. This gives the protein CASSQGSGPNTGELFF.

The CDR3 DNA is TGTGCCTGGAGCGATGCTAGCTATGGTGAGACCCAGTACTTC. Protein sequence: CAWSDASYGETQYF. The chain couples TRBV30 to TRBJ2-5; D may be TRBD2 (5 bases). The CDR3 has 14 residues. Deletions cut 3 bases from V and 5 bases from J, with 16 bases between. Germline values: CDR1 GTSNPN, CDR2 SVGIG (reference sequence).

The chain joins TRBV19 to TRBJ1-4, with D perhaps matching TRBD1 (5 bases). The CDR3 length is 14 residues. The germline CDR1 and CDR2 sequences are LNHDA and SQIVND (reference sequence). Deletions cut 6 bases from V and 10 bases from J, with 18 bases between. Here the CDR3 DNA reads TGTGCCAGTAGCGGGACTACCTTCGGCGGAAAACTGTTTTTT. Protein product: CASSGTTFGGKLFF.

The J gene is TRBJ2-4, the V gene TRBV6-1, with D possibly being TRBD2 (6 bases). The CDR3 has 16 amino acids. V was shortened by 2 bases and J by 3 bases, with 14 bases between the two germline ends. CDR1 and CDR2 (germline): MNHNS, SASEGT. CDR3 nucleotides: TGTGCCAGCAGTGAAAATCCTAGCGTCGACAAAAACATTCAGTACTTC. Translating gives CASSENPSVDKNIQYF.

The chain recombines TRBV3-1 (or the pseudogene TRBV3-2) with TRBJ2-2; TRBD2 is a possible D gene (5 bases). The CDR3 extends over 14 amino acids. The germline V gene has CDR1 LGHDT and CDR2 YNNKEL (reference sequence). Trimming took 1 base from V and 3 from J, leaving 6 bases between them. CDR3 region: CASSQADYTGELFF. CDR3 coding DNA: TGTGCCAGCAGCCAAGCGGACTACACCGGGGAGCTGTTTTTT.

The count of this clone is one. CDR3 DNA sequence: TGTGCCAGCAGCACGGACAGGGGGCGGGCGGGTGGCTACACCTTC. Its protein is CASSTDRGRAGGYTF. The rearrangement links TRBV11-2 to TRBJ1-2; 11 bases fit TRBD1. Germline values: CDR1 SGHAT, CDR2 FQNNGV. This CDR3 comprises 15 residues. The ends lost 5 bases at V and 7 bases at J; junction bases unmatched: 9. Based on the CDR3 plus reference TRBV11-2 and TRBJ1-2, the full variable domain is EAGVAQSPRYKIIEKRQSVAFWCNPISGHATLYWYQQILGQGPKLLIQFQNNGVVDDSQLPKDRFSAERLKGVDSTLKIQPAKLEDSAVYLCASSTDRGRAGGYTFGSGTRLTVV.

The chain uses TRBV19 and TRBJ1-2; the D gene is possibly TRBD1 (6 bases). V was clipped by 4 bases and J by 4 bases, with 10 bases between them. CDR1 is LNHDA and CDR2 is SQIVND in the germline V gene (reference sequence). The CDR3 totals 13 residues. The CDR3 region has the DNA TGTGCCAGTAGTACAGGGGACATCTATGGCTACACCTTC. It encodes CASSTGDIYGYTF.

CDR3 region: CSAKAGGEADTQYF. For the CDR3, the DNA is TGCAGCGCTAAAGCGGGAGGGGAGGCAGATACGCAGTATTTT. The chain links TRBV29-1 to TRBJ2-3; TRBD2 matches at 10 bases. Germline CDR1 SQVTM, CDR2 ANQGSEA. V gave up 7 bases and J gave up 4 bases; unmatched junction bases: 8. This CDR3 has 14 residues.

The chain has TRBV18 and TRBJ1-2, with a weak D call TRBD1 (6 bases). Deletions cut 6 bases from V and 8 bases from J, with 19 bases between. This CDR3 is built from 14 residues. CDR1 is KGHSH and CDR2 is LQKENI in the germline V gene. CDR3 protein: CASSPDTGSGGYTF. CDR3 coding DNA: TGTGCCAGCTCCCCAGATACAGGGTCCGGGGGCTACACCTTC.

This chain joins TRBV9 and TRBJ1-5; D is possibly TRBD1 (6 bases). Trimming cost V 5 bases and J 1 base, with 10 bases left between them. Germline lookup yields CDR1 SGDLS and CDR2 YYNGEE. The CDR3 length is 14 residues. The CDR3 is CASSLDRSNQPQHF. CDR3 DNA: TGTGCCAGCAGTCTAGACAGGAGCAATCAGCCCCAGCATTTT.

V is TRBV29-1 and J is TRBJ2-3, with 7 bases fitting TRBD1. Per germline, CDR1 SQVTM and CDR2 ANQGSEA. V lost 6 bases and J lost 2; bases outside the gene matches: 11. The CDR3 contains 15 residues. The chain's CDR3 is CSVNGQANPTDTQYF. The CDR3 bases are TGCAGCGTGAACGGACAGGCTAACCCCACAGATACGCAGTATTTT.

The chain carries TRBV30 and TRBJ2-3; 8 nucleotides line up with TRBD2. CDR3 length: 15 amino acids. V lost 0 bases and J lost 0; bases outside the gene matches: 2. CDR1 GTSNPN and CDR2 SVGIG come from the germline V gene (reference sequence). Here the CDR3 reads CAWSVTGGSTDTQYF. In DNA, the CDR3 is TGTGCCTGGAGTGTTACGGGGGGGAGCACAGATACGCAGTATTTT.

The CDR3 is CASRPGGAGYGYTF. As DNA, the CDR3 is TGTGCCAGCAGACCAGGGGGCGCCGGCTATGGCTACACCTTC. J is TRBJ1-2 and V is TRBV6-5; 8 nucleotides align to TRBD1. The ends lost 6 bases at V and 4 bases at J; junction bases unmatched: 7. In germline, CDR1 is MNHEY, CDR2 SVGAGI. The CDR3 loop spans 14 amino acids.

The chain uses TRBV3-1 (or the pseudogene TRBV3-2) and TRBJ2-3, with 10 bases matching TRBD2. Germline-derived CDR1 and CDR2 are LGHDT and YNNKEL (reference sequence). J lost 2 bases, V lost 3 bases, and 5 bases had no gene match. The CDR3 has 16 residues. CDR3 in amino acids: CASSQGTSATTDTQYF. The CDR3 DNA follows: TGTGCCAGCAGCCAGGGGACTAGCGCCACCACAGATACGCAGTATTTT.

This clone occurred once. The chain links TRBV9 to TRBJ1-6, with 8 positions matching TRBD1. The V and J ends lost 0 bases and 10 bases, in that order; junction bases with no gene match: 3. CDR1 SGDLS and CDR2 YYNGEE come from the germline V gene. CDR3 size: 14 residues. CDR3 DNA: TGTGCCAGCAGCGTAGAGACAGGGGAATCACCCCTCCACTTT. This codes for CASSVETGESPLHF.

The gene calls are TRBV29-1 and TRBJ2-7, with TRBD2 as a possible D gene (5 bases). Per the germline V gene, CDR1 is SQVTM and CDR2 is ANQGSEA. This CDR3 contains 12 residues. V lost 2 bases to trimming and J lost 4 bases, with 9 bases between them. The CDR3 region has the DNA TGCAGCGTTGAAACTAGTAAATACGAGCAGTACTTC. Protein: CSVETSKYEQYF.

This sequence joins TRBV28 and TRBJ1-1; 7 bases are shared with TRBD1. Trimming at V came to 3 bases and at J to 5 bases, leaving 3 bases not matched to a gene. This CDR3 has 13 amino acids. Germline CDR1 is MDHEN and CDR2 is SYDVKM. For the CDR3, the DNA is TGTGCCAGCAGTTTGACAGGGTTGACTGAAGCTTTCTTT. Encoded protein: CASSLTGLTEAFF. The variable domain in full, with the rest retrieved from reference TRBV28 and TRBJ1-1, is DVKVTQSSRYLVKRTGEKVFLECVQDMDHENMFWYRQDPGLGLRLIYFSYDVKMKEKGDIPEGYSVSREKKERFSLILESASTNQTSMYLCASSLTGLTEAFFGQGTRLTVV.

This rearrangement joins TRBV6-5 to TRBJ2-6, with a possible D match to TRBD2 (5 bases). The length of the CDR3 is 13 residues. Germline values: CDR1 MNHEY, CDR2 SVGAGI. Trimming shortened V by 11 bases and J by 0 bases, and 8 bases separated the two germline ends. CDR3 region: CAARDSGANVLTF. The CDR3, as DNA: TGTGCCGCCCGGGACTCTGGGGCCAACGTCCTGACTTTC.

The gene calls are TRBV11-2 and TRBJ1-1, with unresolved D. From germline, CDR1 is SGHAT and CDR2 FQNNGV. V lost 2 bases and J 0 bases, leaving 10 bases between the germline ends. CDR3 length equals 15 residues. The DNA of the CDR3 is TGTGCCAGCAGCTTACTGGCCACCATGAACACTGAAGCTTTCTTT. It specifies CASSLLATMNTEAFF.

The chain employs TRBV30 and TRBJ2-7, with 8 bases identical to TRBD2. Trimming removed 4 bases from V and 4 bases from J; junction bases left unmatched: 9. The CDR3 runs 14 residues. Germline CDR1 reads GTSNPN; CDR2 reads SVGIG (reference sequence). The CDR3 loop is CAWKKGPSGYEQYF. CDR3 bases: TGTGCCTGGAAAAAAGGGCCTAGCGGGTACGAGCAGTACTTC.

The chain combines TRBV29-1 with TRBJ2-1, with 9 bases matching TRBD2. The CDR3 has 16 residues. The V and J ends lost 6 bases and 2 bases, in that order; junction bases with no gene match: 11. Germline V lookup: CDR1 SQVTM, CDR2 ANQGSEA. The CDR3 sequence is CSVSGLAYGTYNEQFF. The DNA for the CDR3 is TGCAGCGTCTCCGGACTAGCGTACGGTACCTACAATGAGCAGTTCTTC.

About this clone: Germline and junction disagree at one end, which may indicate a read error. The rearrangement joins TRBV6-5 to TRBJ2-2; weak D call: TRBD1 (6 bases). The CDR3 consists of 15 residues. CDR1 is MNHEY and CDR2 is SVGAGI in the germline V gene. This CDR3 reads CASSPNRANTGELFF. The DNA of the CDR3 is TGTGCCAGCAGCCCCAACAGGGCGAATACCGGGGAGCTGTTTTTT.

The CDR3 DNA sequence: TGTGCCAGCAGCCTCCAGGGGGATGGCTACACCTTC. Its protein product is CASSLQGDGYTF. The chain joins TRBV7-9 to TRBJ1-2; 7 nucleotides agree with TRBD1. The CDR3 loop spans 12 amino acids. V was clipped by 5 bases and J by 6 bases; unmatched bases: 3. Germline CDR1 and CDR2: SEHNR and FQNEAQ (reference sequence).

The V and J genes are TRBV6-5 and TRBJ1-2, with 8 positions matching TRBD1. With 6 bases clipped from V and 3 bases from J, the junction kept 9 bases outside the gene matches. The CDR3 has 15 residues. Germline lookup yields CDR1 MNHEY and CDR2 SVGAGI. The CDR3 loop is CASRAQGEQDYGYTF. CDR3 in DNA: TGTGCCAGCAGAGCACAGGGGGAGCAGGACTATGGCTACACCTTC.